This T cell receptor beta chain comes out of a study of CD8+ T cells in alopecia areata. Study conclusions and caveats: Scalp specimens additionally yield sequences from normal skin's resident alphabeta T cells. Alopecia totalis/universalis scalp especially showed more expanded CD8+ clones than normal scalp.

Once RNA had been extracted, it was reverse transcribed into cDNA to act as the sequencing template. This table comes from immunoSEQ multiplex PCR, and its TCRdb copy is limited to in-frame clones, with some not included. The table shows under 250,000 clones, with more than 55% occurring only once. Worth noting for this clone: The antigen is not known.

Sequencing input: CD8+ T cells sorted from blood. This TCR was sampled from a human donor in good health.

CDR3 DNA sequence: TGTGCCAGCAGCCCAGAGAGTAGTGCTTCCTACGAGCAGTACTTC. It encodes CASSPESSASYEQYF. The rearrangement joins TRBV11-2 to TRBJ2-7; no reliable D call. V was cut by 5 bases and J by 1 base, with 15 bases left in between. CDR1 is SGHAT, CDR2 FQNNGV, per germline. CDR3 length equals 15 residues.